A single sample gave rise to the 5 T cell receptor beta chains below, sequenced in a study of CD8 T cells in Susac syndrome (dated by TCRdb to about 2019). The protocol used for the library was the immunoSEQ multiplex PCR assay. RNA was extracted with the RNeasy kit and roughly 0.45 to 1 ug was reverse transcribed using random hexamers. The public sequencing data were trimmed at Q25 with fastp and processed into clonotypes with MiXCR by TCRdb, which kept only in-frame beta chains. Rows with one shared CDR3 protein collapse into an entry with the most common genes and DNA. The sample table holds roughly 89,000 distinct CDR3 sequences, of which approximately 96% were seen once. Approximately 0.42% of the sample is in the top ten clones. The material sequenced was CD8+ T cells from PBMCs. The source of these receptors is a human donor with Susac syndrome.

The chain couples TRBV9 to TRBJ2-5; TRBD1 matches 7 bases. Germline CDR1 SGDLS, CDR2 YYNGEE. The CDR3 is made up of 14 amino acids. The trim removed 2 bases at V and 3 bases at J, leaving 4 bases unmatched. The CDR3 DNA is TGTGCCAGCAGCGTTCGGACAGGCGAAGAGACCCAGTACTTC. Protein: CASSVRTGEETQYF.

A note on this clonotype: A read error may produce the germline difference seen at one junction end. The CDR3 nucleotides read TGTGCCAGCAGCGTAGATACAGGGGGCTACAGTGAGCAGTTCTTC. Amino acid sequence: CASSVDTGGYSEQFF. This chain links TRBV9 with TRBJ2-1; 9 positions agree with TRBD1. The CDR3 is 15 amino acids. The germline V gene encodes CDR1 SGDLS and CDR2 YYNGEE. Full variable domain (missing parts from reference TRBV9 and TRBJ2-1): DSGVTQTPKHLITATGQRVTLRCSPRSGDLSVYWYQQSLDQGLQFLIQYYNGEERAKGNILERFSAQQFPDLHSELNLSSLELGDSALYFCASSVDTGGYSEQFFGPGTRLTVL.

This CDR3 is CASSEAGGNNEQFF. The CDR3 bases are TGTGCCAGCAGTGAAGCGGGGGGCAACAATGAGCAGTTCTTC. This chain links TRBV6-4 with TRBJ2-1; 9 bases line up with TRBD2. V dropped 3 bases and J dropped 5; count of bases not matched to a gene: 2. The CDR3 spans 14 residues. The germline CDR1 and CDR2 sequences are MRHNA and SNTAGT.

The rearrangement joins TRBV6-6 to TRBJ2-7, with D perhaps TRBD1 (7 bases). Germline V gives CDR1 MNHNY, CDR2 SVGAGI (reference sequence). The CDR3 totals 16 residues. With 6 bases removed from V and 7 bases from J, the gap between germline ends came to 25 bases. CDR3 coding DNA: TGTGCCAGCAGCCCCGGGCGGGACAGCCAACTATGGGAGCAGTACTTC. The encoded protein is CASSPGRDSQLWEQYF.

The chain joins TRBV4-1 to TRBJ2-7, with TRBD1 as a possible D gene (6 bases). The ends were cut back, 1 base at V and 2 bases at J, with 12 bases in the middle. This CDR3 is 15 amino acids long. Germline V gene sequence: CDR1 MGHRA, CDR2 YSYEKL. In DNA form, the CDR3 reads TGCGCCAGCAGCCAAGGGACAGCGCAAACCTACGAGCAGTACGTC. Translated, it gives CASSQGTAQTYEQYV.